This T cell receptor (beta chain) was recorded in a study of blood T cell repertoires in COVID-19. Background on the study: COVID-19 samples from acute and convalescent phases originated in the United States, Italy and Spain. T cells, B-cell-depleted T cells, or PBMCs supplied cDNA or gDNA.

As processed by the authors: The assay estimated nucleated cells by amplifying reference gene primers. Libraries were prepared by immunoSEQ multiplex PCR; TCRdb keeps only in-frame clonotypes and omits some of them. That table furnishes V, J and clone size, whereas the DNA furnished D and trimming. The top ten clones hold 7.2% of a sample with around 150,000 clones, roughly 88% of them seen once. Trimming removed 7 bases from V and 6 bases from J, with 25 bases in between. CDR3 size: 18 residues. Per the germline V gene, CDR1 is SNHLY and CDR2 is FYNNEI. This clonotype originated in a woman aged 50 to 60 in a cohort sampled during active or convalescent COVID-19. The sample consisted of peripheral blood. The genes are TRBV2 and TRBJ1-6; D is perhaps TRBD1 (6 bases). The CDR3 coding sequence is TGTGCCAGCACGTTACAGGGCCCTACCCTCACCGGTAATTCACCCCTCCACTTT. This encodes CASTLQGPTLTGNSPLHF. Supplemented by reference TRBV2 and TRBJ1-6, the full variable domain reads EPEVTQTPSHQVTQMGQEVILRCVPISNHLYFYWYRQILGQKVEFLVSFYNNEISEKSEIFDDQFSVERPDGSNFTLKIRSTKLEDSAMYFCASTLQGPTLTGNSPLHFGNGTRLTVT.